Each of the 9 T cell receptor beta chains below was sequenced from the same sample in a study of blood T cell repertoires in COVID-19. Some clones are missing from TCRdb's copy, which holds only in-frame ones; the method was immunoSEQ multiplex PCR. The sample contains about 94,000 clones, roughly 80% of which appear only once. The sample comprised peripheral blood. Receptor source: a human donor in a cohort sampled during active COVID-19.

This chain links TRBV19 with TRBJ1-6; 9 positions match TRBD1. Germline V gene sequence: CDR1 LNHDA, CDR2 SQIVND (reference sequence). CDR3 length: 14 residues. The V segment lost 3 bases and the J segment 15 bases; nucleotides outside the gene matches: 9. The CDR3 reads CASSISGTGTDLHF. The CDR3 DNA follows: TGTGCCAGTAGTATTAGTGGGACAGGGACGGACCTCCACTTT.

The chain links TRBV18 to TRBJ1-2; TRBD1 aligns across 7 bases. The V gene end was trimmed by 6 bases and the J gene end by 1 base; junction bases not matched to a gene: 5. The CDR3 loop spans 14 amino acids. CDR1 and CDR2 (germline): KGHSH, LQKENI. Here the CDR3 DNA reads TGTGCCAGCTCCCTCAACAGGGGTAACTATGGCTACACCTTC. Its protein product is CASSLNRGNYGYTF.

The chain employs TRBV18 and TRBJ2-7; the D gene is possibly TRBD2 (5 bases). V was clipped by 2 bases and J by 3 bases, with 14 bases between them. Germline assignment: CDR1 KGHSH and CDR2 LQKENI. This CDR3 contains 15 residues. CDR3 loop: CASSPSPPGVYEQYF. In DNA form, the CDR3 reads TGTGCCAGCTCACCAAGCCCCCCCGGGGTCTACGAGCAGTACTTC. The complete variable domain, with remaining parts taken from reference TRBV18 and TRBJ2-7, reads NAGVMQNPRHLVRRRGQEARLRCSPMKGHSHVYWYRQLPEEGLKFMVYLQKENIIDESGMPKERFSAEFPKEGPSILRIQQVVRGDSAAYFCASSPSPPGVYEQYFGPGTRLTVT.

This clone showed up just a few times. The chain combines TRBV9 with TRBJ2-7; TRBD2 is a possible D gene (6 bases). V was trimmed by 0 bases and J by 0 bases, leaving 13 bases between them. Germline lookup yields CDR1 SGDLS and CDR2 YYNGEE. This CDR3 comprises 16 residues. DNA for the CDR3: TGTGCCAGCAGCGTAGTTTGGGGGGATGCCTCCTACGAGCAGTACTTC. As protein: CASSVVWGDASYEQYF.

The chain combines TRBV30 with TRBJ1-2; D remains ambiguous. The CDR3 is 13 amino acids. CDR1 is GTSNPN and CDR2 is SVGIG in the germline V gene (reference sequence). V was clipped by 2 bases and J by 4 bases, with 11 bases between them. Here the CDR3 DNA reads TGTGCCTGGAGTTACGTAGGGAGCTATGGCTACACCTTC. Translated: CAWSYVGSYGYTF.

The chain joins TRBV3-1 (or the pseudogene TRBV3-2) to TRBJ2-1; no firm D call. Between the trimmed V and J ends, which lost 5 bases and 0 bases, there was a span of 17 bases. This CDR3 region has 17 residues. Per the germline V gene, CDR1 is LGHDT and CDR2 is YNNKEL (reference sequence). The CDR3 coding sequence is TGTGCCAGCAGCAAGACTTACCCCTCGAGCTCCTACAATGAGCAGTTCTTC. Protein: CASSKTYPSSSYNEQFF.

This sequence joins TRBV19 and TRBJ2-1; D not resolved. This CDR3 spans 12 amino acids. Trimming left V 5 bases short and J 4 bases short, with 6 bases between. Germline V CDR1 and CDR2: LNHDA, SQIVND (reference sequence). The chain's CDR3 is CASSRSYNEQFF. For the CDR3, the DNA is TGTGCCAGTAGTCGGAGTTACAATGAGCAGTTCTTC.

The chain carries TRBV7-2 and TRBJ1-1; D possibly corresponds to TRBD1 (5 bases). V lost 1 base, J lost 4 bases, and 13 bases lay in between. Germline-derived CDR1 and CDR2 are SGHTA and FQGNSA. This CDR3 comprises 15 residues. CDR3 protein: CASSLDRGGGTEAFF. CDR3 bases: TGTGCCAGCAGCTTAGATCGGGGCGGGGGCACTGAAGCTTTCTTT.

This clone was counted a few times. The chain uses TRBV28 and TRBJ1-2; D may be TRBD1 (6 bases). The CDR3 totals 15 residues. V was shortened by 1 base and J by 7 bases, with 16 bases between the two germline ends. Per the germline V gene, CDR1 is MDHEN and CDR2 is SYDVKM. This CDR3 is CASSLSGEWMSGYTF. Here the CDR3 DNA reads TGTGCCAGCAGTTTATCAGGGGAATGGATGAGTGGCTACACCTTC.